The entry below describes one T cell receptor beta chain. This record belongs to a study of T cell responses to AZD1222 COVID-19 vaccine. Sequenced by immunoSEQ multiplex PCR; TCRdb stores in-frame clones only, minus some. This sample has roughly 200,000 clones, with less than 95% found just once. The ends were cut back, 0 bases at V and 13 bases at J, with 10 bases in the middle. The CDR3 runs to 13 residues. Per the germline V gene, CDR1 is SGHDN and CDR2 is FVKESK. The rearrangement joins TRBV14 to TRBJ1-6; no clear D gene. This receptor was taken from an adult who received the MenACWY meningococcal vaccine as a control. Here the sequenced sample was peripheral blood, taken 28 days after the second dose of the MenACWY control vaccine. The DNA for the CDR3 is TGTGCCAGCAGCCAAGAAGGCTTTGCCCCCCTCCACTTT. Encoded protein: CASSQEGFAPLHF.